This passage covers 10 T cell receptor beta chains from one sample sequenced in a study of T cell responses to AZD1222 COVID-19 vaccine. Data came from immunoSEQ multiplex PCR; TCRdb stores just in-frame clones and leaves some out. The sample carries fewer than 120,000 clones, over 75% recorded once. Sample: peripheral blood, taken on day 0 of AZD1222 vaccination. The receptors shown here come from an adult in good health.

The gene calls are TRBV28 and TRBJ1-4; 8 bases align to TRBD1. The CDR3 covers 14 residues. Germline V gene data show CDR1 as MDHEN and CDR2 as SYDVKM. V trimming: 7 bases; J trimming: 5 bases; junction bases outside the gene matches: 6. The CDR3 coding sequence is TGTGCCAGCACCGGGACAGGAGTCAATGAAAAACTGTTTTTT. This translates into CASTGTGVNEKLFF.

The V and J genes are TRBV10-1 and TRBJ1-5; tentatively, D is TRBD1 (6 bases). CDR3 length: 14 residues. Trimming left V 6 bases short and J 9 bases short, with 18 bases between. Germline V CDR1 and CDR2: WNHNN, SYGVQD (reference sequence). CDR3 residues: CASREGARGGPQHF. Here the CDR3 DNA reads TGCGCCAGCAGGGAAGGGGCACGAGGGGGGCCCCAGCATTTT.

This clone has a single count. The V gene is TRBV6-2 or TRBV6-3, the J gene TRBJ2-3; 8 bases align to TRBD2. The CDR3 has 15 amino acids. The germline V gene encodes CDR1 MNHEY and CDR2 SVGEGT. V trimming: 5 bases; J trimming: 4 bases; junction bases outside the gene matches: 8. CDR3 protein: CASSSSLAGPDTQYF. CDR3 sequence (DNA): TGTGCCAGCAGTAGTTCGCTAGCGGGTCCAGATACGCAGTATTTT.

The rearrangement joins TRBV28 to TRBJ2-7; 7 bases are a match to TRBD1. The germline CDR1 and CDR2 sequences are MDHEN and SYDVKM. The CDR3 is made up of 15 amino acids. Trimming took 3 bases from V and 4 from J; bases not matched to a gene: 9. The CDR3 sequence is CASSFRTGPWYEQYF. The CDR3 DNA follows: TGTGCCAGCAGTTTTCGGACAGGTCCATGGTACGAGCAGTACTTC.

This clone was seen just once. CDR3 loop: CASSLNGLNTEAFF. The CDR3 DNA reads as TGTGCCAGTTCGTTAAATGGGTTGAACACTGAAGCTTTCTTT. The V gene is TRBV19, the J gene TRBJ1-1, with no clear D. Germline CDR1 reads LNHDA; CDR2 reads SQIVND (reference sequence). The CDR3 contains 14 residues. Trimming removed 8 bases at V and 0 bases at J, with 13 bases between.

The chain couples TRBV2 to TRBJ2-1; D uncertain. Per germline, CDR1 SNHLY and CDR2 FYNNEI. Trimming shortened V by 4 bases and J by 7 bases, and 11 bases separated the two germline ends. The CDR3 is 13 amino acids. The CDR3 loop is CASSVVSRNEQFF. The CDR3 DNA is TGTGCCAGCAGTGTCGTCAGTCGGAATGAGCAGTTCTTC.

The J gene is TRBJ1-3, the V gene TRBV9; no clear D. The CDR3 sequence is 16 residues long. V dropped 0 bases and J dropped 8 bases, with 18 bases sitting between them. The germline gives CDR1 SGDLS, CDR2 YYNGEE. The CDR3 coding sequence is TGTGCCAGCAGCGTAGAAACCCCCGGGATCGGGGACACCATATATTTT. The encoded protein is CASSVETPGIGDTIYF.

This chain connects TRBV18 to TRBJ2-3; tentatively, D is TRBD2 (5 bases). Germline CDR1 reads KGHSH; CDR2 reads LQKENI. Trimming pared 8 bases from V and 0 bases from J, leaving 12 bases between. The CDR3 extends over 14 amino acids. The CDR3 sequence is CASRRDSSTDTQYF. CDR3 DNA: TGTGCCAGCCGACGGGATTCTAGCACAGATACGCAGTATTTT. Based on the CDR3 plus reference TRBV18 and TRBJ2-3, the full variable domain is NAGVMQNPRHLVRRRGQEARLRCSPMKGHSHVYWYRQLPEEGLKFMVYLQKENIIDESGMPKERFSAEFPKEGPSILRIQQVVRGDSAAYFCASRRDSSTDTQYFGPGTRLTVL.

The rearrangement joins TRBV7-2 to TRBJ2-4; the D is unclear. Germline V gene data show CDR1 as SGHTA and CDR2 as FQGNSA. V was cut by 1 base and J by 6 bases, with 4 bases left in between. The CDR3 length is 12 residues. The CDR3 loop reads CASSLGGNIQYF. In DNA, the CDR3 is TGTGCCAGCAGCTTAGGGGGAAACATTCAGTACTTC.

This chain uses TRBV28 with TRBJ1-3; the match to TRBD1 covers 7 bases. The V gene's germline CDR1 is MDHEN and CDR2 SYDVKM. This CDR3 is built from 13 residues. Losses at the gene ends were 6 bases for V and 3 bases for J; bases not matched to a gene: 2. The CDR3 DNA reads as TGTGCCAGCAGGCCAGGGGGTGGAAACACCATATATTTT. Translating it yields CASRPGGGNTIYF.